The 6 T cell receptor beta chains presented below share a single source sample, sequenced in a study of blood T cell repertoires in COVID-19. Here immunoSEQ multiplex PCR was the method, and the copy in TCRdb shows in-frame clones only, minus some. The data show about 270,000 clones, with around nine tenths seen just once and around 1.5% held by the top ten. Sequencing used peripheral blood. Receptor source: a woman aged 55-75 years who had recovered from COVID-19.

CDR3 region: CASSGTVTGELFF. The CDR3 DNA reads as TGTGCCAGCAGTGGGACTGTCACCGGGGAGCTGTTTTTT. This rearrangement joins TRBV2 to TRBJ2-2, with D tentatively TRBD2 (5 bases). Germline loops: CDR1 SNHLY, CDR2 FYNNEI. The CDR3 length is 13 residues. Trimming removed 4 bases at V and 4 bases at J, with 7 bases between.

V usage is TRBV7-3 and J usage is TRBJ1-6, with D maybe TRBD1 (5 bases). This CDR3 is 14 amino acids long. The germline V gene has CDR1 SGHTA and CDR2 FQGTGA. V was pared by 2 bases and J by 8 bases, with 10 bases between. CDR3 in amino acids: CASSLVARDSPLHF. CDR3 nucleotide sequence: TGTGCCAGCAGCTTAGTGGCCAGGGATTCACCCCTCCACTTT.

This chain connects TRBV6-5 to TRBJ2-7; 7 nucleotides agree with TRBD1. The CDR3 length is 15 residues. The junction had 12 bases not matched to a gene; V was cut back by 4 bases and J by 6 bases. From germline, CDR1 is MNHEY and CDR2 SVGAGI. CDR3 DNA sequence: TGTGCCAGCAGTTCTCTGCACGACAGGGATCTCGAGCAGTACTTC. It codes for CASSSLHDRDLEQYF.

The chain links TRBV7-3 to TRBJ2-2, with D maybe TRBD2 (5 bases). Germline V gene data show CDR1 as SGHTA and CDR2 as FQGTGA. The CDR3 is made up of 16 amino acids. V lost 5 bases to trimming and J lost 4 bases, with 17 bases between them. The CDR3 sequence: CASSTFPLAVTGELFF. Written as DNA, the CDR3 is TGTGCCAGCAGCACATTCCCCCTAGCCGTCACCGGGGAGCTGTTTTTT.

This clone turned up a few times. The rearrangement uses TRBV19 and TRBJ2-3; a possible D gene is TRBD2 (7 bases). Germline CDR1 is LNHDA and CDR2 is SQIVND (reference sequence). The length of the CDR3 is 13 residues. V lost 9 bases, J lost 4 bases, and 14 bases lay in between. This CDR3 reads CASGGRRADTQYF. The CDR3 region has the DNA TGTGCCAGCGGGGGGCGTCGCGCAGATACGCAGTATTTT.

In its sample, this clone was seen a few times. The chain has TRBV19 and TRBJ2-2; D is possibly TRBD1 (7 bases). V lost 6 bases, J lost 2 bases, and 13 bases lay in between. CDR3 size: 15 residues. The germline gives CDR1 LNHDA, CDR2 SQIVND (reference sequence). This CDR3 reads CASRAGQTNTGELFF. CDR3 DNA sequence: TGTGCCAGTAGGGCGGGACAGACCAACACCGGGGAGCTGTTTTTT.